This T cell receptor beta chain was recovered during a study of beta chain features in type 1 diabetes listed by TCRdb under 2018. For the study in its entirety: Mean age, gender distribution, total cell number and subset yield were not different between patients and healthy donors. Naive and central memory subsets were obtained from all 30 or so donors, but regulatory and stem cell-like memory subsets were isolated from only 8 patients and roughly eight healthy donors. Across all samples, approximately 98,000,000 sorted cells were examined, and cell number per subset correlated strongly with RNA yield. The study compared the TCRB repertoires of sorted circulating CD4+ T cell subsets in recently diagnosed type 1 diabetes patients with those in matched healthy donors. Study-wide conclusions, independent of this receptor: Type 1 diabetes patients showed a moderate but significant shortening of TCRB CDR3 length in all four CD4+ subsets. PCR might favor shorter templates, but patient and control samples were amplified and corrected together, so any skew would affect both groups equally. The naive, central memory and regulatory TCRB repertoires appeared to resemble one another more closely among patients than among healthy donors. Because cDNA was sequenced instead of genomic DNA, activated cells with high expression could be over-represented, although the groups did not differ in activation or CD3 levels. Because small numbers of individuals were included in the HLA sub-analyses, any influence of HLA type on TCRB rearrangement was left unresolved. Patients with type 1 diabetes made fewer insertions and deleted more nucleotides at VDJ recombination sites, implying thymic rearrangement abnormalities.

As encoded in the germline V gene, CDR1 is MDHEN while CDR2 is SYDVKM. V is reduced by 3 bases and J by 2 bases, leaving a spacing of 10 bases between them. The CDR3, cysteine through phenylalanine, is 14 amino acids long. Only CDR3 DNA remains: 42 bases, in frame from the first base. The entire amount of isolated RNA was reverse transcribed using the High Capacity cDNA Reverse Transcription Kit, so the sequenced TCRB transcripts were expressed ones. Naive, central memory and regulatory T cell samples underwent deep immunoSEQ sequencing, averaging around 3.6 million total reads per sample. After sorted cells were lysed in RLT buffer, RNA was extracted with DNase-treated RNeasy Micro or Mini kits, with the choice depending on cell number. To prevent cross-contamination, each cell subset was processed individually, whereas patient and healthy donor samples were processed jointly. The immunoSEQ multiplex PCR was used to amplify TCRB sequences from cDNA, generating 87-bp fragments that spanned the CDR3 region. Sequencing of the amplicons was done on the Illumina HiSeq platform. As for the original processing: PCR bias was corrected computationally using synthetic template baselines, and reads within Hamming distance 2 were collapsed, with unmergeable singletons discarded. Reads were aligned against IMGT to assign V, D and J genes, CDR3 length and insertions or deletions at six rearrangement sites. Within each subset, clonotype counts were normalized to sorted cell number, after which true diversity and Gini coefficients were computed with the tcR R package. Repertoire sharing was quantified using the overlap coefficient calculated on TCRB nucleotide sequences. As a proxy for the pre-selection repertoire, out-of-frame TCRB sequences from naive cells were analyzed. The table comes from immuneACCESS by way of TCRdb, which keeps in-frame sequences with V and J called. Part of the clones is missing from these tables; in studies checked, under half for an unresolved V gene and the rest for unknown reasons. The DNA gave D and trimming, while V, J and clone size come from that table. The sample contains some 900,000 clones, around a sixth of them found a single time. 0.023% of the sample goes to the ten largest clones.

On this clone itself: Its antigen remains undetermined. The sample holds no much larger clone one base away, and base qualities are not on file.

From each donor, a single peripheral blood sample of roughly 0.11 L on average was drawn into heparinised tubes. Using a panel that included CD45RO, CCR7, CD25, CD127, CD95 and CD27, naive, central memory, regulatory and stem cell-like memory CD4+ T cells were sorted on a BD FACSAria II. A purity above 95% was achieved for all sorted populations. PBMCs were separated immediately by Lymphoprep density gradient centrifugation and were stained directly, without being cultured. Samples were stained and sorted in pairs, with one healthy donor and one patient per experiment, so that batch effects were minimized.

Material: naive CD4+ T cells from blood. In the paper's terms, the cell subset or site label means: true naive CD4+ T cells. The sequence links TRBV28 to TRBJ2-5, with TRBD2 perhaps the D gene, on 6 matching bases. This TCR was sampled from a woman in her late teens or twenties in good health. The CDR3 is CASSFPGTQETQYF. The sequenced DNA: TGTGCCAGCAGTTTCCCAGGGACTCAAGAGACCCAGTACTTC.